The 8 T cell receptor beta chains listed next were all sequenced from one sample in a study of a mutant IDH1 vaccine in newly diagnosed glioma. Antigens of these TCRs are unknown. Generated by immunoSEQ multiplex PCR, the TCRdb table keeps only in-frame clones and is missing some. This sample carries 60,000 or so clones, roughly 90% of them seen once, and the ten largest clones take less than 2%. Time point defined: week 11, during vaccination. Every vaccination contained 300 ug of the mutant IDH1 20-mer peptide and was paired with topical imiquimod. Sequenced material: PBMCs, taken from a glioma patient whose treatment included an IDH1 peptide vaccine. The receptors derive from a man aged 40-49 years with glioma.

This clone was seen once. Here the CDR3 DNA reads TGTGCCAGCAGGATACTCGGGAGGGAAGAGACCCAGTACTTC. It is translated as CASRILGREETQYF. V gene TRBV7-9 combines with J gene TRBJ2-5, with 8 nucleotides matching TRBD2. With V trimmed by 6 bases and J by 3 bases, 6 bases remained unmatched. This CDR3 is built from 14 residues. Germline CDR1 and CDR2: SEHNR and FQNEAQ (reference sequence).

The CDR3 bases are TGCGCCAGCAGCCGCGATAATGGACAGATCGAAAAACTGTTTTTT. As protein: CASSRDNGQIEKLFF. This chain uses TRBV4-1 with TRBJ1-4, with D perhaps TRBD1 (6 bases). Germline CDR1 MGHRA, CDR2 YSYEKL. The germline V and J ends were trimmed by 4 bases and 8 bases, with 17 bases remaining between them. This CDR3 region has 15 residues.

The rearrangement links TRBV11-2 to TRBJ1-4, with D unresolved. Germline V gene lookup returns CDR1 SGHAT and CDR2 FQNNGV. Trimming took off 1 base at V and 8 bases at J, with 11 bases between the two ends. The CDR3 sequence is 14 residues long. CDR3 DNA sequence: TGTGCCAGCAGCTTAGTATCCGGGAGGGAAAAACTGTTTTTT. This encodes CASSLVSGREKLFF. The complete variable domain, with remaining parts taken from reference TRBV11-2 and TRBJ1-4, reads EAGVAQSPRYKIIEKRQSVAFWCNPISGHATLYWYQQILGQGPKLLIQFQNNGVVDDSQLPKDRFSAERLKGVDSTLKIQPAKLEDSAVYLCASSLVSGREKLFFGSGTQLSVL.

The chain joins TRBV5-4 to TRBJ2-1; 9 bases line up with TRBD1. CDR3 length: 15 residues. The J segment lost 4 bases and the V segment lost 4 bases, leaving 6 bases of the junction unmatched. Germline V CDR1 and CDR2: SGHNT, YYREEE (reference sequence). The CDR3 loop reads CASSLGQGGYNEQFF. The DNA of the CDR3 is TGTGCCAGCAGCCTGGGACAGGGAGGGTACAATGAGCAGTTCTTC.

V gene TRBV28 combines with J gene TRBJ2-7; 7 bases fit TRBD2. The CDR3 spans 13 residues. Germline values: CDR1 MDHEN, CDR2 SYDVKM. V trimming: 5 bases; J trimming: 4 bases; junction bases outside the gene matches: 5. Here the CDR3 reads CASSLAVGYEQYF. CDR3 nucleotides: TGTGCCAGCAGTCTAGCGGTAGGTTACGAGCAGTACTTC.

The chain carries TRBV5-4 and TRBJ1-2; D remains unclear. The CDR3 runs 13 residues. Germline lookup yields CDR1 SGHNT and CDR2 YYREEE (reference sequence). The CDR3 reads CAFSGGFRWGYTF. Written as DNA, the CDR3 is TGTGCGTTCTCCGGTGGGTTCCGTTGGGGCTACACCTTC.

The DNA for the CDR3 is TGTGCCAGCAGCTTACGGGCCGGGCGCAGGGGGCTCAACTATGGCTACACCTTC. Encoded protein: CASSLRAGRRGLNYGYTF. The chain couples TRBV7-2 to TRBJ1-2; 8 nucleotides agree with TRBD1. Trimming cost V 2 bases and J 2 bases; bases outside gene matches: 13. Germline CDR1 SGHTA, CDR2 FQGNSA. CDR3 length equals 18 residues.

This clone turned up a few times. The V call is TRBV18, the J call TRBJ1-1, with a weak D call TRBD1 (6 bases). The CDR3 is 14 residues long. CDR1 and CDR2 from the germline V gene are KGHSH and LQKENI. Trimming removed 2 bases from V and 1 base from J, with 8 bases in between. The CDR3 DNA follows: TGTGCCAGCTCACCAACCAGGGGGAACACTGAAGCTTTCTTT. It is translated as CASSPTRGNTEAFF.